This TCR beta chain appears in the sequencing data of a study of blood T cell repertoires in COVID-19. About the research overall: The cDNA or gDNA used as material had been derived from T cells, B-cell-depleted T cells, or PBMCs.

Original processing notes: Amplification of reference gene primers was used by the study to estimate nucleated cell counts. Clones were sequenced by immunoSEQ multiplex PCR, and TCRdb holds only the in-frame ones, with some missing. The V and J calls and clone size were taken over from that table, and D and trimming were inferred from the DNA. The data contain around 30,000 clones, 75% to 85% of them singletons. Trimming left V 6 bases short and J 1 base short, with 10 bases between. Per the germline V gene, CDR1 is KGHSH and CDR2 is LQKENI. The CDR3 covers 13 residues. The sequence was collected from a man aged 60 to 69 with active COVID-19. The chain has TRBV18 and TRBJ2-7, with D possibly matching TRBD2 (5 bases). Sequencing used peripheral blood. This chain's CDR3 is CASSAGRSYEQYF. DNA for the CDR3: TGTGCCAGCTCGGCGGGCCGGTCCTACGAGCAGTACTTC.